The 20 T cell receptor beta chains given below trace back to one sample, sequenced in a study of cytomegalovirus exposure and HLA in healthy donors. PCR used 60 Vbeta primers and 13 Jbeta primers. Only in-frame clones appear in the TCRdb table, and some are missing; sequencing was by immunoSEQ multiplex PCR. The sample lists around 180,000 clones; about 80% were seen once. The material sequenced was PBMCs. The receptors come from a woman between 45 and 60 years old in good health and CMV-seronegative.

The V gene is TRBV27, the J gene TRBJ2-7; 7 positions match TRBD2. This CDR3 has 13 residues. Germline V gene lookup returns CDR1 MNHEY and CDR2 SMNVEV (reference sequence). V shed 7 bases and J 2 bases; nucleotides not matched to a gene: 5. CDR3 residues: CASKAGAPYEQYF. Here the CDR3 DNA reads TGTGCCAGCAAGGCGGGAGCCCCCTACGAGCAGTACTTC.

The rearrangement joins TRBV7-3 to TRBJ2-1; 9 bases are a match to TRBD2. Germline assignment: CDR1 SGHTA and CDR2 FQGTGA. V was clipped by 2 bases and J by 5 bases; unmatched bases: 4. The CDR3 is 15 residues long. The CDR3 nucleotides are TGTGCCAGCAGCTTATCTAGCGGGACACACAATGAGCAGTTCTTC. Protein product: CASSLSSGTHNEQFF.

CDR3 nucleotide sequence: TGCGCCAGCAGCCAAGAGAGATACCTGAACACTGAAGCTTTCTTT. Amino acids: CASSQERYLNTEAFF. The chain joins TRBV4-1 to TRBJ1-1; D is unclear. The CDR3 has 15 amino acids. Germline V lookup: CDR1 MGHRA, CDR2 YSYEKL. V dropped 0 bases and J dropped 0 bases, with 8 bases sitting between them.

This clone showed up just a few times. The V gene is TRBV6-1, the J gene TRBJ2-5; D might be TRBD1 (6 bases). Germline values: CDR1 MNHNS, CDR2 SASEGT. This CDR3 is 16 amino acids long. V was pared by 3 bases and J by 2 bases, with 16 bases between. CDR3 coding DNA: TGTGCCAGCAGTGAGGGGGCAGGCACATTTCAAGAGACCCAGTACTTC. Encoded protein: CASSEGAGTFQETQYF.

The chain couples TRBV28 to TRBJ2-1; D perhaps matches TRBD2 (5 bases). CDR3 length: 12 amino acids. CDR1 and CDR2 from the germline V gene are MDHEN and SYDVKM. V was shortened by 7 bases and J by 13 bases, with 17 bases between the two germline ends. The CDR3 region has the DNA TGTGCCAGCACTGGAAGCGGTTTCGCTCAGTTCTTC. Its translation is CASTGSGFAQFF.

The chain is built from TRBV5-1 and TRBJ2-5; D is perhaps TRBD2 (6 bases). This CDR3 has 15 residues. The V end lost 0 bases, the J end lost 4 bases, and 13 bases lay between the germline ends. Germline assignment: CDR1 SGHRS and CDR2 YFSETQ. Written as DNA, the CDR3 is TGCGCCAGCAGCTTGGGGACGGGAGTTACAGAGACCCAGTACTTC. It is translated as CASSLGTGVTETQYF.

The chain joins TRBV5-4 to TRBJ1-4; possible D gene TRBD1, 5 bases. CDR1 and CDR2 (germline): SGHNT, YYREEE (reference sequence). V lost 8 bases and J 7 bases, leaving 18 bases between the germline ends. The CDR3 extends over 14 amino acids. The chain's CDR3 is CARFITGLFEKLFF. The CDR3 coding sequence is TGTGCCAGGTTCATAACAGGCCTCTTTGAAAAACTGTTTTTT.

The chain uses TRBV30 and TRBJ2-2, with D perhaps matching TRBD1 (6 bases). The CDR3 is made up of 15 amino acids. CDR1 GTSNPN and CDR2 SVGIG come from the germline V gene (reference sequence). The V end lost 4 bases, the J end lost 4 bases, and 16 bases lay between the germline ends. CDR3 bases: TGTGCCTGGAAGATAGGGACACTGATCACCGGGGAGCTGTTTTTT. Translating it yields CAWKIGTLITGELFF.

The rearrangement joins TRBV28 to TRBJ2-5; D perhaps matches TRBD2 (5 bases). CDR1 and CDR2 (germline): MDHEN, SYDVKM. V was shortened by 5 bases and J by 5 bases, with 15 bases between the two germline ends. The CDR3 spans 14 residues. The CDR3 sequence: CASSDTRLRETQYF. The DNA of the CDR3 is TGTGCCAGCAGTGACACTAGACTGAGGGAGACCCAGTACTTC.

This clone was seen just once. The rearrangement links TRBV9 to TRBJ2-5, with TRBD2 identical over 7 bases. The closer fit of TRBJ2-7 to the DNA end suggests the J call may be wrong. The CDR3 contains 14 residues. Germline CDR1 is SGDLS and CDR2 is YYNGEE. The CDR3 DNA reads TGTGCCAGCAGCGCACGGGGGGAAACCTACGAGCAGTACTTC. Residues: CASSARGETYEQYF.

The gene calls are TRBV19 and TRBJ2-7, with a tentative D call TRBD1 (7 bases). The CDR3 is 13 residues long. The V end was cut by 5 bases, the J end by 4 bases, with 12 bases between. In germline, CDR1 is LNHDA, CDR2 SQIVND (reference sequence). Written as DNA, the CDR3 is TGTGCCAGTAGTGCGGGACAGCCTTACGAGCAGTACTTC. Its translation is CASSAGQPYEQYF. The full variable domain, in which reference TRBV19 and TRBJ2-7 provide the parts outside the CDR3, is DGGITQSPKYLFRKEGQNVTLSCEQNLNHDAMYWYRQDPGQGLRLIYYSQIVNDFQKGDIAEGYSVSREKKESFPLTVTSAQKNPTAFYLCASSAGQPYEQYFGPGTRLTVT.

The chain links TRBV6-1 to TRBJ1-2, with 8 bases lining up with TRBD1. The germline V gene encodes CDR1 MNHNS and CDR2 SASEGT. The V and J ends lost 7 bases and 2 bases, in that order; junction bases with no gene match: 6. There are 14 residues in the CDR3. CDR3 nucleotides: TGTGCCAGCAAAGGACAGGGAAGGAACTATGGCTACACCTTC. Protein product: CASKGQGRNYGYTF.

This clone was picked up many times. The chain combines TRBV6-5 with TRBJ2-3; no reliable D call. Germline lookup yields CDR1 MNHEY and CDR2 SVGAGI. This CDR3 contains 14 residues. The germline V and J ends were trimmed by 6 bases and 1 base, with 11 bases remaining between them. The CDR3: CASRQVSGTDTQYF. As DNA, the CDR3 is TGTGCCAGCAGGCAAGTCAGTGGCACAGATACGCAGTATTTT.

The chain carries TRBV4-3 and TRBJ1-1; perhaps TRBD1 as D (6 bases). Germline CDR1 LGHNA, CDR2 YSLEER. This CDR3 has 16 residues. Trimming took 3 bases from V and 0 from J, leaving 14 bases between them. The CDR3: CASSQQGKGLNTEAFF. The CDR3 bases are TGCGCCAGCAGCCAGCAGGGGAAAGGCCTGAACACTGAAGCTTTCTTT.

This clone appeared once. The DNA of the CDR3 is TGTGCCACCAACCAGCGGGAATCCTACGAGCAGTACTTC. This encodes CATNQRESYEQYF. The chain carries TRBV7-2 and TRBJ2-7; the match to TRBD2 covers 7 bases. V lost 10 bases, J lost 1 base, and 7 bases stayed unmatched. The CDR3 covers 13 residues. The V gene's germline CDR1 is SGHTA and CDR2 FQGNSA.

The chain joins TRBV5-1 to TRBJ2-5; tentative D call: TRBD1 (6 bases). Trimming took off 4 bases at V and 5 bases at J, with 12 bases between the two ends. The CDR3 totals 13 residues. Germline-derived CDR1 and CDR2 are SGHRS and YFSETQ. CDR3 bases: TGCGCCAGCAGCGGGGGCGAGCGGGAGACCCAGTACTTC. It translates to CASSGGERETQYF.

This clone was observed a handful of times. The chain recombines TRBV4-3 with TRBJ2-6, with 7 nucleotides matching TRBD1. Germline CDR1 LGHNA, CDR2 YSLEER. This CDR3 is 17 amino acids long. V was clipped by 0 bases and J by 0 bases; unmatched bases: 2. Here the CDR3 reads CASSQEWDSSGANVLTF. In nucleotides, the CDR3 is TGCGCCAGCAGCCAAGAGTGGGACAGCTCTGGGGCCAACGTCCTGACTTTC.

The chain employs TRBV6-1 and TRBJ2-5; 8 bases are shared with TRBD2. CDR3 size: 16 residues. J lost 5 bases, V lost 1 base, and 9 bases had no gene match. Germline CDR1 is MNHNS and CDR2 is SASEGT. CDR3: CASSEVGRGAPETQYF. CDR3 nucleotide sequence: TGTGCCAGCAGTGAAGTTGGGCGGGGGGCCCCGGAGACCCAGTACTTC.

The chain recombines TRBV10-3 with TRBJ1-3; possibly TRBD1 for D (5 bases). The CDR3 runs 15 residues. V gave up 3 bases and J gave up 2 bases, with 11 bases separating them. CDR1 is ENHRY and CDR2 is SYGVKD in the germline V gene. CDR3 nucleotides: TGTGCCATCAGTGACCCCCAGGGTCCTGGAAACACCATATATTTT. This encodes CAISDPQGPGNTIYF.

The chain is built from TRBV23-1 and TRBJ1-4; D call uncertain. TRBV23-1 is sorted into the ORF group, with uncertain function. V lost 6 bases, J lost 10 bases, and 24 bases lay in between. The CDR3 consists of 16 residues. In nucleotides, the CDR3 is TGCGCCAGCAGCCCATTTCCGGTTGGGAGGGCCGGAAAACTGTTTTTT. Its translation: CASSPFPVGRAGKLFF.